This TCR beta chain emerged from a study of CD8 T cells in Susac syndrome. Germline V gene data show CDR1 as MDHEN and CDR2 as SYDVKM. The V gene end was trimmed by 7 bases and the J gene end by 2 bases; junction bases not matched to a gene: 16. The length of the CDR3 is 17 residues. Roughly 0.45 to 1 ug RNA was reverse transcribed with random hexamers. Amplification of TCR beta CDR3 used immunoSEQ multiplex PCR across 54 Vbeta and 13 Jbeta. TCRdb used MiXCR to reprocess the immunoSEQ multiplex PCR reads, holding one entry per CDR3 protein. The data hold 250,000 to 300,000 distinct CDR3 sequences, with roughly 85% observed a single time. Peripheral blood CD8+ and CD4+ T cells were profiled by TCR beta sequencing.

This TCR was sampled from a human donor with multiple sclerosis. The sample consisted of CD8+ T cells from PBMCs. The rearrangement links TRBV28 to TRBJ2-7; TRBD1 matches 8 bases. The CDR3 nucleotides are TGTGCCAGCACCCCGGCTAGGACAGGGTTCTCACCCTACGAGCAGTACTTC. Its translation is CASTPARTGFSPYEQYF.